These T cell receptor beta chains were read from a single sample in a study of blood T cell repertoires in COVID-19. Sequenced by immunoSEQ multiplex PCR; TCRdb stores in-frame clones only, minus some. This table has approximately 250,000 clones, roughly 82% appearing once. The sequencing input was peripheral blood. These receptor sequences come from a man between 35 and 55 years old who had recovered from COVID-19. Both conserved end residues are part of each CDR3. Each record gives: V gene, D gene, clone size, J gene, CDR3 DNA, CDR3 protein. D genes are given only for firm matches. Only part of the rows carry a size: once, few, many, or a class if the clone is expanded.

TRBV6-5	-	-	TRBJ1-1	TGTGCCAGCAGAGAGGTCGTCACTAGAAGGACTGAAGCTTTCTTT	CASREVVTRRTEAFF
TRBV5-6	-	once	TRBJ1-5	TGTGCCAGCACCTTTTATGCGTCCAATCAGCCCCAGCATTTT	CASTFYASNQPQHF
TRBV7-2	TRBD1	-	TRBJ1-6	TGTGCCAGCAGCGACCGGGACAGGGATTCACCCCTCCACTTT	CASSDRDRDSPLHF
TRBV10-3	-	-	TRBJ2-3	TGTGCCATCAGTGAGTCAAGCGGTAGCACAGATACGCAGTATTTT	CAISESSGSTDTQYF
TRBV9	TRBD1	-	TRBJ2-5	TGTGCCAGCAGTCCGACAGGGCAAGAGACCCAGTACTTC	CASSPTGQETQYF
TRBV2	TRBD1	-	TRBJ1-2	TGTGCCAGCAGACCCGGGACAGAAAACTATGGCTACACCTTC	CASRPGTENYGYTF
TRBV7-2	TRBD1	-	TRBJ1-2	TGTGCCAGCAGCTTTAGAGGCGACAGGGGAGGGGGTGGCTACACCTTC	CASSFRGDRGGGGYTF
TRBV6-2/TRBV6-3	-	-	TRBJ2-5	TGTGCCAGCAGTCCCCTATGGGGGGTTGGGGAGACCCAGTACTTC	CASSPLWGVGETQYF
TRBV5-5	TRBD1	many	TRBJ2-7	TGTGCCAGCACACGGGACAGGGGGTTCGACGAGCAGTACTTC	CASTRDRGFDEQYF
TRBV4-3	-	-	TRBJ2-5	TGCGCCAGCAGCCAAGATGACGGGGTTGGGACCCAGTACTTC	CASSQDDGVGTQYF
TRBV6-1	-	-	TRBJ2-5	TGTGCCAGCAGTGAAGTAATAGAGACCCAGTACTTC	CASSEVIETQYF
TRBV9	-	-	TRBJ1-2	TGTGCCAGCAGCGCCAGGGTTAACTATGGCTACACCTTC	CASSARVNYGYTF
TRBV5-6	TRBD1	-	TRBJ1-1	TGTGCCAGCAGCCAAGGACAGGGTCTCGCTGAAGCTTTCTTT	CASSQGQGLAEAFF
TRBV6-6	-	-	TRBJ1-5	TGTGCCAGCGGGCACAATCAGCCCCAGCATTTT	CASGHNQPQHF
TRBV7-2	-	-	TRBJ2-5	TGTGCCAGCAGCGCGGTCCAGATCCAAGAGACCCAGTACTTC	CASSAVQIQETQYF
TRBV13	TRBD1	-	TRBJ2-5	TGTGCCAGCAGCCCGGACAGGGAAGAGACCCAGTACTTC	CASSPDREETQYF
TRBV11-2	TRBD1	-	TRBJ2-1	TGTGCCAGCAGTCTAACACATCCCGGGACAGGGTACAATGAGCAGTTCTTC	CASSLTHPGTGYNEQFF
TRBV5-1	-	-	TRBJ1-4	TGCGCCAGCAGCTTTGGACAGATTAATGAAAAACTGTTTTTT	CASSFGQINEKLFF